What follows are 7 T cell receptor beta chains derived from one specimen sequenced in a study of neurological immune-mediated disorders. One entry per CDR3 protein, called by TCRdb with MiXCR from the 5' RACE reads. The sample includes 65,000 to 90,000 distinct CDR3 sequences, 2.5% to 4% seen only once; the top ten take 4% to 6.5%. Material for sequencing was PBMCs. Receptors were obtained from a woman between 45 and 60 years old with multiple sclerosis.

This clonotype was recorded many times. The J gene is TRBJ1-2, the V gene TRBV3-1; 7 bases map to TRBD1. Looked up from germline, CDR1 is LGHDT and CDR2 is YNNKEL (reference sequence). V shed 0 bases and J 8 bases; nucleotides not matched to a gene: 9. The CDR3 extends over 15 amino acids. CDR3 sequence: CASSQEPPDRLGYTF. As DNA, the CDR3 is TGTGCCAGCAGCCAAGAACCCCCGGACAGGCTAGGCTACACCTTC. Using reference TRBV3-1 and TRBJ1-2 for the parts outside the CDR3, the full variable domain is DTAVSQTPKYLVTQMGNDKSIKCEQNLGHDTMYWYKQDSKKFLKIMFSYNNKELIINETVPNRFSPKSPDKAHLNLHINSLELGDSAVYFCASSQEPPDRLGYTFGSGTRLTVV.

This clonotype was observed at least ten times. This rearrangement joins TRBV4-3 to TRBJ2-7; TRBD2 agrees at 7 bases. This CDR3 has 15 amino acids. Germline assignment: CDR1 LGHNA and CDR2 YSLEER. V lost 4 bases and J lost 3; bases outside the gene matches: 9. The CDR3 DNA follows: TGCGCCAGCAGCCGCACCTCCGGGACTATCTACGAGCAGTACTTC. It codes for CASSRTSGTIYEQYF.

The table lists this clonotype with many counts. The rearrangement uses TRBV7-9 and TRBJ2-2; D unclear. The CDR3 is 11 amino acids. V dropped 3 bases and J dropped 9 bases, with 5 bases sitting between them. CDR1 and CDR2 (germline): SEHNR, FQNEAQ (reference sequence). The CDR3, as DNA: TGTGCCAGCAGCTTGTACTGGGAGCTGTTTTTT. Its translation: CASSLYWELFF.

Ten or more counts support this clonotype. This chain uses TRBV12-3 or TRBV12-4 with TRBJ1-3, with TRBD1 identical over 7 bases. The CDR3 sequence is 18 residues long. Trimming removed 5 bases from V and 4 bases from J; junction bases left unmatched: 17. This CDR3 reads CASSLRQGLRGSGNTIYF. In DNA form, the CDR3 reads TGTGCCAGCAGTCTTAGACAGGGACTCCGTGGCTCCGGAAACACCATATATTTT.

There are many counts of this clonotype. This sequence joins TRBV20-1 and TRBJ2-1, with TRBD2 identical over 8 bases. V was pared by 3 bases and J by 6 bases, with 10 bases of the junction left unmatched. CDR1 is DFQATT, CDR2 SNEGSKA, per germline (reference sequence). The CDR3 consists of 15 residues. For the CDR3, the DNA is TGCAGTGCTAGGGGTCTAGCGGGCACCCTCAATGAGCAGTTCTTC. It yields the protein CSARGLAGTLNEQFF.

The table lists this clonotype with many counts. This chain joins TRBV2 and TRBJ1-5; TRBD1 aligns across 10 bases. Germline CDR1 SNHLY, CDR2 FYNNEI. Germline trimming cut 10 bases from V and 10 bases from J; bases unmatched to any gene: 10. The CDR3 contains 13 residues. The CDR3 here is CAITRDRGIPQHF. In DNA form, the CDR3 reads TGTGCCATCACCCGGGACAGGGGCATACCCCAGCATTTT.

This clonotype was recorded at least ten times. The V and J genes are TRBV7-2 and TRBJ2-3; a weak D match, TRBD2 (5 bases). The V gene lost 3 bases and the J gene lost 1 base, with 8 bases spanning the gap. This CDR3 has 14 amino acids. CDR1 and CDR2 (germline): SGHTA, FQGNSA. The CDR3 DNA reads TGTGCCAGCAGCTTGATGCGGGGCACAGATACGCAGTATTTT. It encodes CASSLMRGTDTQYF.